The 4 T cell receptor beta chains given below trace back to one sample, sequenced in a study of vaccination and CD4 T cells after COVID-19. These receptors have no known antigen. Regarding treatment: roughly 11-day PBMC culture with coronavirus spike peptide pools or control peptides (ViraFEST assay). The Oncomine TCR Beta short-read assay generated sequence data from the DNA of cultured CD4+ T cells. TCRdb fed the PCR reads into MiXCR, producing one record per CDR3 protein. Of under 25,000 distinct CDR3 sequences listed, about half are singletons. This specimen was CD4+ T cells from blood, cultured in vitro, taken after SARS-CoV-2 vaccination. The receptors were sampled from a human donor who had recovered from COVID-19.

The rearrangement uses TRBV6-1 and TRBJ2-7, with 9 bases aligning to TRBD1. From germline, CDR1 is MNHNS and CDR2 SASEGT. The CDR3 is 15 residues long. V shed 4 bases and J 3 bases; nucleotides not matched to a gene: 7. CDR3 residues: CASSGDRGVNYEQYF. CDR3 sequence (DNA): TGTGCCAGCAGTGGAGACAGGGGGGTTAACTACGAGCAGTACTTC.

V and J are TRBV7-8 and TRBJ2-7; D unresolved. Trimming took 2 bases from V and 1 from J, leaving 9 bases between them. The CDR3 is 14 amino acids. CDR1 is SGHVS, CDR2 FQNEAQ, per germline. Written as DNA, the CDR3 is TGTGCCAGCAGCTTAACGGATTATTCCTACGAGCAGTACTTC. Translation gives CASSLTDYSYEQYF.

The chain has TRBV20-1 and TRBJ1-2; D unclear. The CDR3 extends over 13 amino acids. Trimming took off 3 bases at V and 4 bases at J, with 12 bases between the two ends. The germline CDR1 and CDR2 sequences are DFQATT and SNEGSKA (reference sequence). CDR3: CSASPGWGYGYTF. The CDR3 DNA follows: TGCAGTGCTAGCCCCGGATGGGGCTATGGCTACACCTTC.

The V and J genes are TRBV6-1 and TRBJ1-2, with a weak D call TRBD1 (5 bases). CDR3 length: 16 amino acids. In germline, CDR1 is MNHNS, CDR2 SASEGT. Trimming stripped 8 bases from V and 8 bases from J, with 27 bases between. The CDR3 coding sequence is TGTGCCAGCCTCTTTGAACCGGGGCTCCTCAAAGAGGGCTACACCTTC. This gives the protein CASLFEPGLLKEGYTF.